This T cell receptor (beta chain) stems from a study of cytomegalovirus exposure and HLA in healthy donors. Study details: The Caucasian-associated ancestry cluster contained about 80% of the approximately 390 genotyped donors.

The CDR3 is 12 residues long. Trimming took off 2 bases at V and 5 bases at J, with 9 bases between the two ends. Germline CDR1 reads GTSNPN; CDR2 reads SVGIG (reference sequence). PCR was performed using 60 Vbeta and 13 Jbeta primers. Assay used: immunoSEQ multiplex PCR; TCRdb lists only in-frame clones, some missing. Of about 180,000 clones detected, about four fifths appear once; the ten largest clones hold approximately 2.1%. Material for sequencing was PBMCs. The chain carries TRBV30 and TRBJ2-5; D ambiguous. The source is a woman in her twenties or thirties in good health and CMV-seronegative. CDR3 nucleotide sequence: TGTGCCTGGAGTACCGCGAGGGAGACCCAGTACTTC. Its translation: CAWSTARETQYF.